The rows below give T cell receptor beta chains drawn from one sample of a study of T cell responses to AZD1222 COVID-19 vaccine. TCRdb's copy holds only in-frame clones and misses some; the assay was immunoSEQ multiplex PCR. The sample has 75,000 to 100,000 clones; around 89% are singletons. Material: peripheral blood, obtained on day 0 of AZD1222 vaccination. The receptors were gathered from an adult in good health. CDR3s include the opening cysteine and the closing phenylalanine or tryptophan. Each record gives: V gene, CDR3 protein.

v_gene: TRBV6-5; CDR3aa: CASSYGQGPYNEQFF
v_gene: TRBV28; CDR3aa: CASSIGQPNYGYTF
v_gene: TRBV10-3; CDR3aa: CAIRMTSGSSYNEQFF
v_gene: TRBV7-6; CDR3aa: CASRPGVNTGELFF
v_gene: TRBV3-1/TRBV3-2; CDR3aa: CASSPTVQETQYF
v_gene: TRBV6-1; CDR3aa: CASSEAPSTGYEQYF
v_gene: TRBV6-5; CDR3aa: CASSSEGFSNSPLHF
v_gene: TRBV7-3; CDR3aa: CASSLSRGLAGRGYNEQFF
v_gene: TRBV5-4; CDR3aa: CASSPGTSGRALKEQYF
v_gene: TRBV4-3; CDR3aa: CASSQEEVGAVANTGELFF
v_gene: TRBV6-5; CDR3aa: CASSKSGEVNTEAFF
v_gene: TRBV6-5; CDR3aa: CASSIGPKLGEKLFF
v_gene: TRBV5-4; CDR3aa: CASSVPDRGWETQYF
v_gene: TRBV6-6; CDR3aa: CASSQGTVLNEKLFF
v_gene: TRBV7-9; CDR3aa: CASSLTSGLYNEQFF
v_gene: TRBV5-1; CDR3aa: CASSLLGYQETQYF
v_gene: TRBV12-5; CDR3aa: CASGFKTAANTEAFF
v_gene: TRBV10-2; CDR3aa: CASRKRGHQNTEAFF
v_gene: TRBV4-2; CDR3aa: CASSHEQGGYTF
v_gene: TRBV28; CDR3aa: CASSANQPQHF
v_gene: TRBV24-1; CDR3aa: CATSDQMNTEAFF
v_gene: TRBV2; CDR3aa: CASNEGGSDTQYF
v_gene: TRBV7-2; CDR3aa: CASALGWAGGFNEQFF
v_gene: TRBV30; CDR3aa: CAWSVQGSVGEQYF
v_gene: TRBV19; CDR3aa: CASTPGSPYTEAFF
v_gene: TRBV28; CDR3aa: CATGSGRGEQYF
v_gene: TRBV7-9; CDR3aa: CASSLWPGELFF
v_gene: TRBV9; CDR3aa: CASSPRLASTGELFF
v_gene: TRBV18; CDR3aa: CASSPIEGQMNTEAFF
v_gene: TRBV4-3; CDR3aa: CASSQETWAINTEAFF
v_gene: TRBV4-2; CDR3aa: CASSQDKSNQPQHF
v_gene: TRBV7-8; CDR3aa: CASTGHLSGNTIYF
v_gene: TRBV9; CDR3aa: CASTARGGPADTQYF
v_gene: TRBV28; CDR3aa: CAAQGNNQPQHF
v_gene: TRBV7-7; CDR3aa: CASSTLGGDTQYF
v_gene: TRBV28; CDR3aa: CASRSQDKIYEQYF
v_gene: TRBV28; CDR3aa: CASSLGQGAGDEKLFF
v_gene: TRBV27; CDR3aa: CASSLFSGGSEAFF
v_gene: TRBV18; CDR3aa: CASSAQEFSGANVLTF
v_gene: TRBV2; CDR3aa: CASSITGTGGNQPQHF
v_gene: TRBV27; CDR3aa: CASSRDRQSSYNSPLHF
v_gene: TRBV6-5; CDR3aa: CASSLALAGYNEQFF
v_gene: TRBV5-1; CDR3aa: CASSLRPDSPWETQYF
v_gene: TRBV19; CDR3aa: CASSISGSHGGELFF
v_gene: TRBV28; CDR3aa: CASSCAPGTRYAPVGELFF
v_gene: TRBV9; CDR3aa: CASSPDYVTGVQETQYF
v_gene: TRBV6-5; CDR3aa: CASNLGLANTGELFF
v_gene: TRBV6-5; CDR3aa: CASTPRVPNTGELFF
v_gene: TRBV10-3; CDR3aa: CASNLALAGPNEQFF
v_gene: TRBV24-1; CDR3aa: CATSGVGQPQHF
v_gene: TRBV25-1; CDR3aa: CASSVAGGGSTEAFF
v_gene: TRBV19; CDR3aa: CASSTGWGADYEQYF
v_gene: TRBV2; CDR3aa: CASSRGNQPQHF
v_gene: TRBV19; CDR3aa: CASRKTTTNEKLFF
v_gene: TRBV4-2; CDR3aa: CASSHPTGGTEQYF
v_gene: TRBV7-2; CDR3aa: CASSLILAGGREQFF